A single sample gave rise to the 21 T cell receptor beta chains below, sequenced in a study of T cells after yellow fever vaccination. TCRdb reprocessed the 5' RACE reads with MiXCR, giving one entry per CDR3 protein. The repertoire holds 240,000 or so distinct CDR3 sequences, with less than 9% as singletons. The sample was CD4+ T cells sorted from PBMCs, taken 15 days after the yellow fever booster vaccination. The origin of the receptors is a young man who received the YFV17D yellow fever vaccine.

The table lists this clonotype with a few counts. CDR3 sequence reads: CAWSEGNGNTIYF. The CDR3 region has the DNA TGTGCCTGGAGTGAGGGAAACGGAAACACCATATATTTT. V usage is TRBV30 and J usage is TRBJ1-3, with unresolved D. There are 13 residues in the CDR3. With 1 base removed from V and 4 bases from J, the gap between germline ends came to 8 bases. Germline V gene sequence: CDR1 GTSNPN, CDR2 SVGIG (reference sequence).

This clonotype was counted ten times or more. The J gene is TRBJ2-7, the V gene TRBV20-1, with D perhaps TRBD2 (7 bases). V dropped 1 base and J dropped 7 bases, with 14 bases sitting between them. CDR1 DFQATT and CDR2 SNEGSKA come from the germline V gene (reference sequence). The CDR3 spans 13 residues. The CDR3 DNA is TGCAGTGCTAGAGCTGGGGGGGCGCGGGAGCAGTACTTC. Encoded protein: CSARAGGAREQYF.

V and J are TRBV5-5 and TRBJ2-4; 7 bases map to TRBD2. The CDR3 extends over 14 amino acids. The V gene's germline CDR1 is SGHKS and CDR2 YYEKEE (reference sequence). V was clipped by 0 bases and J by 10 bases; unmatched bases: 7. The CDR3 nucleotides are TGTGCCAGCAGCTTGGTGGGAGGGCCGCATATTCAGTACTTC. This encodes CASSLVGGPHIQYF.

A few counts support this clonotype. J is TRBJ2-2 and V is TRBV7-8, with a tentative D call TRBD2 (7 bases). V was clipped by 11 bases and J by 4 bases, with 17 bases between them. Germline V gene lookup returns CDR1 SGHVS and CDR2 FQNEAQ. This CDR3 has 14 residues. The CDR3 spells CAAGRGLVTGELFF. The CDR3, as DNA: TGTGCCGCAGGGAGGGGGTTAGTCACCGGGGAGCTGTTTTTT.

This clonotype was counted many times. This chain uses TRBV18 with TRBJ1-4; D not resolved. The CDR3 runs to 14 residues. V gave up 3 bases and J gave up 0 bases, with 5 bases separating them. CDR1 KGHSH and CDR2 LQKENI come from the germline V gene. The CDR3 is CASSPSPTNEKLFF. The CDR3 DNA sequence: TGTGCCAGCTCACCCTCTCCAACTAATGAAAAACTGTTTTTT.

This clonotype was recorded at least ten times. The chain joins TRBV5-1 to TRBJ2-1; TRBD2 agrees at 11 bases. The V gene's germline CDR1 is SGHRS and CDR2 YFSETQ. V was pared by 8 bases and J by 6 bases, with 10 bases of the junction left unmatched. The CDR3 sequence is 15 residues long. This CDR3 is CASQIAGGSPNEQFF. Written as DNA, the CDR3 is TGCGCCAGTCAGATAGCGGGAGGGTCTCCCAATGAGCAGTTCTTC.

This sequence joins TRBV6-1 and TRBJ2-7; D is unclear. This CDR3 region has 12 residues. V was pared by 3 bases and J by 3 bases, with 6 bases between. CDR1 and CDR2 from the germline V gene are MNHNS and SASEGT. For the CDR3, the DNA is TGTGCCAGCAGTGACGCGGTCTACGAGCAGTACTTC. Translation: CASSDAVYEQYF.

The table lists this clonotype with a count of one. A much larger clone differs by one base, so this may be a read error. V gene TRBV4-2 combines with J gene TRBJ2-1; 7 bases are shared with TRBD2. Trimming removed 0 bases from V and 8 bases from J; junction bases left unmatched: 7. This CDR3 contains 15 residues. Germline-derived CDR1 and CDR2 are LGHNA and YNFKEQ. The CDR3: CASSQDVRECYEQFF. CDR3 in DNA: TGTGCCAGCAGCCAAGATGTGCGGGAGTGTTATGAGCAGTTCTTC.

This clonotype has only a few counts. The chain uses TRBV5-1 and TRBJ2-7; 9 bases align to TRBD1. Germline values: CDR1 SGHRS, CDR2 YFSETQ. The CDR3 extends over 19 amino acids. V lost 5 bases and J lost 5; bases outside the gene matches: 23. The CDR3 DNA reads as TGCGCCAGCAGTTACCCGACAGGGGGAACTATCAAGACAGCCCACGAGCAGTACTTC. Amino acid sequence: CASSYPTGGTIKTAHEQYF.

This chain links TRBV27 with TRBJ2-1; D call uncertain. This CDR3 contains 15 residues. The V and J ends lost 2 bases and 1 base respectively, with 9 bases between them. The germline V gene encodes CDR1 MNHEY and CDR2 SMNVEV (reference sequence). The CDR3 here is CASSLNLASYNEQFF. CDR3 bases: TGTGCCAGCAGTTTAAATCTGGCGTCCTACAATGAGCAGTTCTTC.

This clonotype was counted a few times. The chain links TRBV5-1 to TRBJ1-1; D gene uncertain. Germline loops: CDR1 SGHRS, CDR2 YFSETQ. CDR3 size: 14 residues. V dropped 0 bases and J dropped 3 bases, with 9 bases sitting between them. CDR3 nucleotides: TGCGCCAGCAGCTTGGAAGCTCCGTACACTGAAGCTTTCTTT. It specifies CASSLEAPYTEAFF.

The chain carries TRBV7-2 and TRBJ1-5; D gene ambiguous. Trimming took off 1 base at V and 7 bases at J, with 17 bases between the two ends. CDR3 size: 16 residues. The germline gives CDR1 SGHTA, CDR2 FQGNSA. The CDR3 reads CASSLEAGRLGQPQHF. The CDR3 DNA sequence: TGTGCCAGCAGCTTAGAGGCGGGGAGGCTTGGACAGCCCCAGCATTTT.

This clonotype was found a few times. This chain joins TRBV7-2 and TRBJ1-1; 7 nucleotides line up with TRBD1. Trimming cost V 4 bases and J 7 bases; bases outside gene matches: 6. From germline, CDR1 is SGHTA and CDR2 FQGNSA. There are 13 residues in the CDR3. CDR3 sequence (DNA): TGTGCCAGCAGCTCTCAACGACAGGGTGAAGCTTTCTTT. Its protein is CASSSQRQGEAFF.

This clonotype was seen many times. This chain joins TRBV6-5 and TRBJ2-7, with TRBD2 as a possible D gene (6 bases). Germline V gene lookup returns CDR1 MNHEY and CDR2 SVGAGI. V lost 7 bases and J 3 bases, leaving 19 bases between the germline ends. The CDR3 is made up of 15 amino acids. This chain's CDR3 is CASTPRRGEGYEQYF. The DNA for the CDR3 is TGTGCCAGCACCCCCCGGCGGGGAGAGGGCTACGAGCAGTACTTC.

This clonotype occurred many times. The chain is built from TRBV4-3 and TRBJ2-7; TRBD2 agrees at 11 bases. V was pared by 3 bases and J by 2 bases, with 6 bases of the junction left unmatched. Looked up from germline, CDR1 is LGHNA and CDR2 is YSLEER. The CDR3 length is 16 residues. The CDR3 is CASSHGTSGGAYEQYF. In DNA, the CDR3 is TGCGCCAGCAGCCACGGCACTAGCGGGGGTGCCTACGAGCAGTACTTC.

This chain links TRBV4-3 with TRBJ1-2; D remains ambiguous. V was shortened by 3 bases and J by 5 bases, with 7 bases between the two germline ends. Germline assignment: CDR1 LGHNA and CDR2 YSLEER. CDR3 size: 12 residues. The CDR3 DNA reads as TGCGCCAGCAGCCACGGAACGTATGGCTACACCTTC. It encodes CASSHGTYGYTF.

The chain recombines TRBV9 with TRBJ2-1; no firm D call. Trimming stripped 1 base from V and 6 bases from J, with 17 bases between. Looked up from germline, CDR1 is SGDLS and CDR2 is YYNGEE. The CDR3 totals 16 residues. The CDR3 is CASSVSARAGGNEQFF. CDR3 DNA sequence: TGTGCCAGCAGCGTATCGGCCCGGGCCGGTGGCAATGAGCAGTTCTTC.

This clonotype was observed many times. This chain joins TRBV10-3 and TRBJ2-7; TRBD1 matches 9 bases. Germline V lookup: CDR1 ENHRY, CDR2 SYGVKD. This CDR3 comprises 14 residues. The trim removed 6 bases at V and 2 bases at J, leaving 5 bases unmatched. The CDR3 DNA follows: TGTGCCATCAGAACCGGGACAGGGACCTACGAGCAGTACTTC. It translates to CAIRTGTGTYEQYF.

The chain has TRBV12-3 or TRBV12-4 and TRBJ1-5; no clear D. V lost 2 bases and J 0 bases, leaving 8 bases between the germline ends. The CDR3 runs to 15 residues. The CDR3, as DNA: TGTGCCAGCAGTTTACACGGATCTAGCAATCAGCCCCAGCATTTT. Protein product: CASSLHGSSNQPQHF.

In this sample, this clonotype turned up a few times. The chain is built from TRBV3-1 and TRBJ2-6; 7 bases map to TRBD1. Trimming cost V 0 bases and J 4 bases; bases outside gene matches: 12. The CDR3 runs to 19 residues. CDR1 and CDR2 (germline): LGHDT, YNNKEL (reference sequence). The CDR3 loop reads CASSQESLRQGFGANVLTF. The DNA of the CDR3 is TGTGCCAGCAGCCAAGAGAGTCTCAGACAGGGATTCGGGGCCAACGTCCTGACTTTC.

This clonotype was found a few times. The chain has TRBV7-9 and TRBJ1-1; weak D call: TRBD1 (6 bases). V was trimmed by 4 bases and J by 1 base, leaving 16 bases between them. The CDR3 contains 16 residues. The V gene's germline CDR1 is SEHNR and CDR2 FQNEAQ (reference sequence). The CDR3 DNA follows: TGTGCCAGCAGCTGGGGGGCTTTGGCGGGGAACACTGAAGCTTTCTTT. It translates to CASSWGALAGNTEAFF. Full variable domain (outside the CDR3, taken from reference TRBV7-9 and TRBJ1-1): DTGVSQNPRHKITKRGQNVTFRCDPISEHNRLYWYRQTLGQGPEFLTYFQNEAQLEKSRLLSDRFSAERPKGSFSTLEIQRTEQGDSAMYLCASSWGALAGNTEAFFGQGTRLTVV.